A single sample gave rise to the 8 T cell receptor beta chains below, sequenced in a study of cytomegalovirus exposure and HLA in healthy donors (dated by TCRdb to 2015 to 2018). To prepare the library, the immunoSEQ multiplex PCR assay was applied. A mixture of 60 forward primers for TCR Vbeta segments and 13 reverse primers for TCR Jbeta segments was used in the multiplex PCR. TCRdb took this table from immuneACCESS and kept in-frame rearrangements with V and J called. Such tables lack part of the clones; where checked against another copy, unresolved V genes explain under half of the gap, and the rest is unexplained. The sample data list 200,000 to 300,000 clones, and around 80% of these were observed just once. The ten most abundant clones make up less than 9% of the sample. The specimen was PBMCs. These receptors were collected from a woman between 55 and 75 years old in good health and CMV-seropositive.

The chain joins TRBV5-4 to TRBJ2-5; 7 bases are a match to TRBD1. The germline V gene has CDR1 SGHNT and CDR2 YYREEE (reference sequence). CDR3 length equals 16 residues. Trimming took 4 bases from V and 1 from J; bases not matched to a gene: 10. CDR3 loop: CASSPNRGEGQETQYF. The CDR3 region has the DNA TGTGCCAGCAGCCCTAACAGGGGAGAGGGCCAAGAGACCCAGTACTTC.

This clone was seen more than once but under ten times. The genes are TRBV6-6 and TRBJ2-2; D may be TRBD2 (6 bases). The CDR3 covers 16 residues. CDR1 is MNHNY, CDR2 SVGAGI, per germline (reference sequence). V lost 2 bases to trimming and J lost 1 base, with 11 bases between them. DNA of the CDR3: TGTGCCAGCAGTTACGCGGCGGGGCAGAACACCGGGGAGCTGTTTTTT. Protein: CASSYAAGQNTGELFF.

A word on this clone: Germline is not matched at one junction end, which may reflect a read error. The CDR3 DNA reads TGTTCCAGCAGCTCGGTAGATACGCAGTATTTT. Translated, it gives CSSSSVDTQYF. The gene calls are TRBV7-9 and TRBJ2-3; D uncertain. The CDR3 has 11 amino acids. The germline gives CDR1 SEHNR, CDR2 FQNEAQ (reference sequence).

The chain combines TRBV4-1 with TRBJ1-3; 8 bases line up with TRBD1. Germline CDR1 and CDR2: MGHRA and YSYEKL. CDR3 length: 15 residues. V shed 2 bases and J 4 bases; nucleotides not matched to a gene: 4. Here the CDR3 DNA reads TGCGCCAGCAGCCAACCGACAGGGGCCGGAAACACCATATATTTT. It yields the protein CASSQPTGAGNTIYF.

This clone occurred once. The rearrangement uses TRBV10-3 and TRBJ1-2; 9 bases line up with TRBD1. The CDR3 contains 15 residues. V shed 2 bases, J shed 6 bases, and the junction held 7 bases outside the gene matches. The V gene's germline CDR1 is ENHRY and CDR2 SYGVKD. For the CDR3, the DNA is TGTGCCATCAGTGAGAGGGTGACAGGGGGTGATGGCTACACCTTC. This encodes CAISERVTGGDGYTF.

The chain links TRBV5-4 to TRBJ2-5; D possibly corresponds to TRBD1 (5 bases). Germline assignment: CDR1 SGHNT and CDR2 YYREEE (reference sequence). The CDR3 is made up of 15 amino acids. Between the trimmed V and J ends, which lost 6 bases and 5 bases, there was a span of 20 bases. The CDR3 DNA sequence: TGTGCCAGCACCCTGAAGCAGGGCTTAATGGAGACCCAGTACTTC. Its protein is CASTLKQGLMETQYF.

The chain employs TRBV19 and TRBJ1-4; D may be TRBD1 (6 bases). CDR3 length: 16 amino acids. The germline CDR1 and CDR2 sequences are LNHDA and SQIVND (reference sequence). V was clipped by 4 bases and J by 0 bases, with 12 bases between them. CDR3: CASSRGQIPTNEKLFF. Written as DNA, the CDR3 is TGTGCCAGTAGTAGAGGACAGATACCAACTAATGAAAAACTGTTTTTT.

V is TRBV4-1 and J is TRBJ1-4; the match to TRBD1 covers 7 bases. Trimming took 4 bases from V and 5 from J; bases not matched to a gene: 1. Looked up from germline, CDR1 is MGHRA and CDR2 is YSYEKL. The CDR3 is made up of 13 amino acids. The DNA for the CDR3 is TGCGCCAGCAGCCCGACAGGGAATGAAAAACTGTTTTTT. Amino acids: CASSPTGNEKLFF.